This is a list of T cell receptor beta chains from one sample in a study of blood T cell repertoires in COVID-19. Some clones are missing from TCRdb's copy, which holds only in-frame ones; the method was immunoSEQ multiplex PCR. The sample holds about 150,000 clones, about 80% seen once. The source material was PBMCs or T cells enriched from blood (not recorded which). These receptors came from a man aged 50 or older who had recovered from COVID-19. Each CDR3 is given with its conserved first and last residue. D genes are given only for firm matches. Only part of the rows carry a size: once, few, many, or a class if the clone is expanded.

j_call clone_size v_call d_call cdr3_nt cdr3_aa
TRBJ1-5 . TRBV2 . TGTGCCAGCAGGGGCGGACAGAGCAATCAGCCCCAGCATTTT CASRGGQSNQPQHF
TRBJ2-1 once TRBV7-3 . TGTGCCAGCAGCTTAAAGGGGATCAATGAGCAGTTCTTC CASSLKGINEQFF
TRBJ1-1 . TRBV29-1 . TGCAGCGTTTCTAGCCGGACAGTGAACACTGAAGCTTTCTTT CSVSSRTVNTEAFF
TRBJ2-1 . TRBV7-9 TRBD2 TGTGCCAGCAGCCGGACTAGCGGGGGGCTCAATGAGCAGTTCTTC CASSRTSGGLNEQFF
TRBJ2-7 . TRBV3-1/TRBV3-2 TRBD2 TGTGCCAGCAGCCAAGATAGTCCAGCGGGGGGGCCCCTAGTAGACCACGAGCAGTACTTC CASSQDSPAGGPLVDHEQYF
TRBJ1-2 once TRBV19 . TGTGCCAGTAGTATATACGGCAGGGCTGCCTCTAACTATGGCTACACCTTC CASSIYGRAASNYGYTF
TRBJ2-7 once TRBV9 . TGTGCCAGCAGCGTAGTTCCCGCGGGCACCTACGAGCAGTACTTC CASSVVPAGTYEQYF
TRBJ2-2 . TRBV7-8 . TGTGCCAGCAGCTCCACCCCCGGACAGAACGGGGAGCTGTTTTTT CASSSTPGQNGELFF
TRBJ1-2 . TRBV11-2 TRBD1 TGTGCCAGCAGCTTGCAGGGGGAGGACTATGGCTACACCTTC CASSLQGEDYGYTF
TRBJ1-6 few TRBV29-1 . TGCAGCGTTGAGTCTCAGGGTGCTTCACCCCTCCACTTT CSVESQGASPLHF
TRBJ2-1 . TRBV30 . TGTGCCCTAGGGAGCAATGAGCAGTTCTTC CALGSNEQFF
TRBJ1-4 . TRBV7-8 TRBD1 TGTGCCAGCAGCTCCGTGACAGGGGGTGTTTTTAATGAAAAACTGTTTTTT CASSSVTGGVFNEKLFF
TRBJ2-5 few TRBV29-1 TRBD1 TGCAGCGTTGCCCCGGGACAGGGTGAGACCCAGTACTTC CSVAPGQGETQYF
TRBJ2-1 once TRBV12-5 . TGTGCTAGTGGTTTTATCCAGGGATGGAGCAATGAGCAGTTCTTC CASGFIQGWSNEQFF
TRBJ1-2 . TRBV12-3/TRBV12-4 . TGTGCCAGCAGCCCCCGGGGCTATGGCTACACCTTC CASSPRGYGYTF
TRBJ2-7 . TRBV13 TRBD2 TGTGCCAGCAGCTTAGTTCTCGGCGGGGGGAACTACGAGCAGTACTTC CASSLVLGGGNYEQYF
TRBJ2-2 . TRBV18 . TGTGCCAGCTCACCACCGATCCTCTCGGCCGGGGAGCTGTTTTTT CASSPPILSAGELFF
TRBJ2-1 few TRBV7-8 . TGTGCCAGCAGCTCATATGACGTGACGGGACTTAACAATGAGCAGTTCTTC CASSSYDVTGLNNEQFF
TRBJ2-2 . TRBV7-2 . TGTGCCAGCAGCCAACAGGGGAACACCGGGGAGCTGTTTTTT CASSQQGNTGELFF
TRBJ2-4 . TRBV6-5 TRBD2 TGTGCCAGCAGCAGACCACGGGGGGACATTCAGTACTTC CASSRPRGDIQYF
TRBJ1-1 . TRBV9 . TGTGCCAGCAGCGTAGGGGTACAGCCTATGAACACTGAAGCTTTCTTT CASSVGVQPMNTEAFF
TRBJ1-5 . TRBV10-1 . TGCGCCAGCAGCTTAAACGGGAATCAGCCCCAGCATTTT CASSLNGNQPQHF
TRBJ2-7 . TRBV10-3 TRBD2 TGTGCCATCACTTCGGACCCGGGGGGACAGCAGTACTTC CAITSDPGGQQYF
TRBJ1-4 few TRBV15 . TGTGCCACCAGCAGGGATTTGGGGCATGAAAAACTGTTTTTT CATSRDLGHEKLFF
TRBJ2-5 . TRBV28 . TGTGCCAGCAGGCTGGACAGAGCCCAAGAGACCCAGTACTTC CASRLDRAQETQYF
TRBJ2-4 . TRBV9 . TGTGCCAGCAGCGTAGATAGTCTAGCCAAAAACATTCAGTACTTC CASSVDSLAKNIQYF
TRBJ2-3 once TRBV19 TRBD2 TGTGCCAGTAGTATAGCTAGCGGGAGGGGGATTATCACAGATACGCAGTATTTT CASSIASGRGIITDTQYF
TRBJ2-2 . TRBV18 TRBD2 TGTGCCAGCTCACCACCGGGACTAGCGGACACCGGGGAGCTGTTTTTT CASSPPGLADTGELFF
TRBJ1-2 . TRBV19 TRBD1 TGTGCCAGTAGTACCCGGGACAGCTATGGCTACACCTTC CASSTRDSYGYTF
TRBJ1-4 . TRBV28 TRBD1 TGTGCCAGCCACGACAGGGGCGGAAAGATGGTAAAACTGTTTTTT CASHDRGGKMVKLFF
TRBJ1-2 . TRBV19 TRBD1 TGTGCCAGTAGTACAAGGGACAGGAGATATGGCTACACCTTC CASSTRDRRYGYTF
TRBJ1-5 . TRBV3-1/TRBV3-2 . TGTGCCAGCAGCCTGCCGCGGGGGCCAGGCAATCAGCCCCAGCATTTT CASSLPRGPGNQPQHF
TRBJ1-5 . TRBV2 TRBD1 TGTGCCAGCAGCCATCCAGGGGGCAGTCAGCCCCAGCATTTT CASSHPGGSQPQHF
TRBJ1-1 . TRBV11-2 TRBD1 TGTGCCAGCAGCTTGGGGACAGGGACTGAAGCTTTCTTT CASSLGTGTEAFF
TRBJ1-2 . TRBV5-4 TRBD1 TGTGCCAGCACCTTGGGAGGACAGGGGACCTATGGCTACACCTTC CASTLGGQGTYGYTF